This record concerns one T cell receptor beta chain sequence. Its antigen is unknown. The V and J ends lost 0 bases and 0 bases respectively, with 9 bases between them. Germline-derived CDR1 and CDR2 are DFQATT and SNEGSKA (reference sequence). The CDR3 consists of 14 residues. This sample was included in a study of CD8 T cells in ankylosing spondylitis. Making use of molecular barcodes, quantitative 5'-RACE generated TCR beta libraries. TCRdb re-analysed the 5' RACE reads in MiXCR, keeping a single row per CDR3 protein. The profile shows hundreds of thousands of distinct CDR3 sequences, roughly 10% of them singletons. Study findings and constraints: Prior work had noted some motif variants in reactive arthritis blood and synovial fluid. Roughly eight highly homologous variants made up a TCR beta motif that seemed to typify ankylosing spondylitis blood.

The chain recombines TRBV20-1 with TRBJ2-7, with D perhaps matching TRBD2 (6 bases). The sequence derives from a male donor with ankylosing spondylitis. Sample: blood, either unsorted or a sorted T cell fraction (not recorded which). The CDR3, as DNA: TGCAGTGCTAGAGAAGGCGGGAACTCCTACGAGCAGTACTTC. Its protein product is CSAREGGNSYEQYF.